Each of the 18 T cell receptor beta chains below was sequenced from the same sample in a study of T cell responses to AZD1222 COVID-19 vaccine. The data were produced by immunoSEQ multiplex PCR, yet TCRdb's version contains in-frame clones alone and is incomplete. The profile shows roughly 200,000 clones, approximately 92% of them singletons. This sample comprised peripheral blood, obtained 28 days after the second dose of the MenACWY control vaccine. These receptors were taken from an adult who received the MenACWY meningococcal vaccine as a control.

This rearrangement joins TRBV7-9 to TRBJ2-7; either TRBD1 or TRBD2 may fit D (6 bases each). CDR3 length: 15 amino acids. Germline CDR1 SEHNR, CDR2 FQNEAQ (reference sequence). V lost 1 base, J lost 6 bases, and 16 bases lay in between. For the CDR3, the DNA is TGTGCCAGCAGCTTAGTACAGGGAGGCGTATCCGAGCAGTACTTC. This encodes CASSLVQGGVSEQYF.

This chain connects TRBV30 to TRBJ1-6, with D maybe TRBD1 (6 bases). V was cut by 0 bases and J by 7 bases, with 13 bases left in between. The CDR3 covers 15 residues. Germline values: CDR1 GTSNPN, CDR2 SVGIG (reference sequence). This CDR3 reads CAWSVLQGRNSPLHF. The CDR3 DNA reads TGTGCCTGGAGTGTCCTCCAGGGGAGAAATTCACCCCTCCACTTT.

The V gene is TRBV6-1, the J gene TRBJ1-5, with unresolved D. Trimming removed 2 bases from V and 2 bases from J, with 10 bases in between. The CDR3 sequence is 15 residues long. Germline V gene data show CDR1 as MNHNS and CDR2 as SASEGT. The CDR3 region has the DNA TGTGCCAGCAGTGAAAGGCAGGCCGGCAATCAGCCCCAGCATTTT. It translates to CASSERQAGNQPQHF.

This rearrangement joins TRBV5-1 to TRBJ2-1; D is unresolved. The CDR3 contains 15 residues. Trimming took off 4 bases at V and 0 bases at J, with 11 bases between the two ends. Germline V gives CDR1 SGHRS, CDR2 YFSETQ. CDR3 sequence: CASSLTTSSYNEQFF. The CDR3 DNA sequence: TGCGCCAGCAGCCTAACTACCTCCTCCTACAATGAGCAGTTCTTC. The full variable domain, its missing parts supplied by reference TRBV5-1 and TRBJ2-1, is KAGVTQTPRYLIKTRGQQVTLSCSPISGHRSVSWYQQTPGQGLQFLFEYFSETQRNKGNFPGRFSGRQFSNSRSEMNVSTLELGDSALYLCASSLTTSSYNEQFFGPGTRLTVL.

The chain carries TRBV6-1 and TRBJ1-2; D is unresolved. Germline V gene data show CDR1 as MNHNS and CDR2 as SASEGT. The CDR3 loop spans 16 amino acids. V lost 2 bases to trimming and J lost 2 bases, with 15 bases between them. This CDR3 reads CASSENPDRANYGYTF. CDR3 nucleotides: TGTGCCAGCAGTGAAAATCCTGACCGCGCGAACTATGGCTACACCTTC.

This clone was observed once. The chain couples TRBV28 to TRBJ1-2; the D is unclear. V shed 1 base and J shed 4 bases, with 10 bases lying between them. Germline loops: CDR1 MDHEN, CDR2 SYDVKM. The CDR3 has 14 residues. In DNA, the CDR3 is TGTGCCAGCAGTTTATCAGGACGGCCCTATGGCTACACCTTC. Amino acids: CASSLSGRPYGYTF.

The chain recombines TRBV27 with TRBJ1-2; D gene uncertain. The CDR3 loop spans 13 amino acids. Trimming left V 3 bases short and J 2 bases short, with 7 bases between. The germline V gene has CDR1 MNHEY and CDR2 SMNVEV (reference sequence). The CDR3 sequence: CASSFRLNYGYTF. The DNA of the CDR3 is TGTGCCAGCAGTTTTAGACTGAACTATGGCTACACCTTC.

This chain joins TRBV6-5 and TRBJ1-6; no clear D gene. Germline V gene lookup returns CDR1 MNHEY and CDR2 SVGAGI. CDR3 length equals 16 residues. V was pared by 4 bases and J by 6 bases, with 16 bases between. CDR3 region: CASSSGLMASNSPLHF. CDR3 sequence (DNA): TGTGCCAGCAGTTCAGGTTTGATGGCCTCTAATTCACCCCTCCACTTT.

The chain links TRBV6-5 to TRBJ1-3, with TRBD1 matching 9 bases. The CDR3 has 16 amino acids. In germline, CDR1 is MNHEY, CDR2 SVGAGI. J was trimmed by 3 bases and V by 2 bases; bases with no gene match: 5. CDR3 residues: CASSYTQGAGGNTIYF. In DNA, the CDR3 is TGTGCCAGCAGTTACACACAGGGGGCAGGTGGAAACACCATATATTTT.

This clone has ten or more counts. The rearrangement links TRBV30 to TRBJ1-1, with D perhaps TRBD1 (5 bases). V shed 0 bases and J shed 2 bases, with 10 bases lying between them. The CDR3 covers 14 residues. Germline V CDR1 and CDR2: GTSNPN, SVGIG (reference sequence). CDR3 residues: CAWSVGVKNTEAFF. The CDR3 DNA follows: TGTGCCTGGAGTGTAGGGGTCAAAAACACTGAAGCTTTCTTT.

This clone was seen only once. The chain employs TRBV6-5 and TRBJ1-5; 7 bases are a match to TRBD1. The CDR3 is made up of 15 amino acids. V was clipped by 8 bases and J by 0 bases; unmatched bases: 7. CDR1 is MNHEY and CDR2 is SVGAGI in the germline V gene. The CDR3 nucleotides read TGTGCCAGCGGGGGACAGATTAATAGCAATCAGCCCCAGCATTTT. Amino acids: CASGGQINSNQPQHF.

The rearrangement links TRBV19 to TRBJ1-2; D is unresolved. V was cut by 1 base and J by 6 bases, with 9 bases left in between. The CDR3 consists of 13 residues. Looked up from germline, CDR1 is LNHDA and CDR2 is SQIVND (reference sequence). This chain's CDR3 is CASSIVQSDGYTF. CDR3 bases: TGTGCCAGTAGTATAGTCCAGTCGGATGGCTACACCTTC.

The V and J genes are TRBV3-1 (or the pseudogene TRBV3-2) and TRBJ2-2; 12 bases are shared with TRBD2. Germline V gene data show CDR1 as LGHDT and CDR2 as YNNKEL (reference sequence). The CDR3 is made up of 17 amino acids. V lost 4 bases and J lost 4; bases outside the gene matches: 7. The CDR3 reads CASSRVTSGGSTGELFF. The DNA of the CDR3 is TGTGCCAGCAGCCGGGTGACTAGCGGGGGCAGCACCGGGGAGCTGTTTTTT.

The chain has TRBV6-5 and TRBJ1-5; no clear D. The CDR3 spans 13 residues. V gave up 7 bases and J gave up 3 bases, with 10 bases separating them. Germline V gives CDR1 MNHEY, CDR2 SVGAGI. In DNA form, the CDR3 reads TGTGCCAGCATCGCGGGGTCCAATCAGCCCCAGCATTTT. Translating it yields CASIAGSNQPQHF.

This chain connects TRBV18 to TRBJ1-1; 8 bases fit TRBD1. The length of the CDR3 is 16 residues. Germline V lookup: CDR1 KGHSH, CDR2 LQKENI. V dropped 6 bases and J dropped 4; count of bases not matched to a gene: 13. The CDR3 bases are TGTGCCAGCTCCCTAGGGCTTGACAGGGGTTCCACTGAAGCTTTCTTT. Protein: CASSLGLDRGSTEAFF.

The rearrangement links TRBV18 to TRBJ1-1; 9 bases match TRBD1. Trimming removed 4 bases from V and 1 base from J; junction bases left unmatched: 4. The V gene's germline CDR1 is KGHSH and CDR2 LQKENI. The CDR3 runs to 15 residues. The CDR3 region is CASSLQQGANTEAFF. CDR3 coding DNA: TGTGCCAGCTCACTTCAACAGGGGGCGAACACTGAAGCTTTCTTT.

The rearrangement links TRBV5-4 to TRBJ1-1, with D possibly matching TRBD1 (5 bases). V lost 4 bases to trimming and J lost 0 bases, with 10 bases between them. Germline CDR1 reads SGHNT; CDR2 reads YYREEE (reference sequence). This CDR3 has 14 amino acids. CDR3 loop: CASSTTAMNTEAFF. CDR3 DNA: TGTGCCAGCAGCACGACAGCGATGAACACTGAAGCTTTCTTT. Supplemented by reference TRBV5-4 and TRBJ1-1, the full variable domain reads ETGVTQSPTHLIKTRGQQVTLRCSSQSGHNTVSWYQQALGQGPQFIFQYYREEENGRGNFPPRFSGLQFPNYSSELNVNALELDDSALYLCASSTTAMNTEAFFGQGTRLTVV.

The V call is TRBV5-1, the J call TRBJ1-2; TRBD1 agrees at 7 bases. The V gene's germline CDR1 is SGHRS and CDR2 YFSETQ. The V segment lost 4 bases and the J segment 5 bases; nucleotides outside the gene matches: 8. This CDR3 comprises 14 residues. The CDR3 nucleotides are TGCGCCAGCAGCCCCGACAGGGCCGAGTATGGCTACACCTTC. Amino acids: CASSPDRAEYGYTF.